This is a list of T cell receptor beta chains from one sample in a study of blood T cell repertoires in COVID-19. Only in-frame clones appear in the TCRdb table, and some are missing; sequencing was by immunoSEQ multiplex PCR. The sample holds 210,000 or so clones, around 91% seen once. Sequencing was done on a sample of peripheral blood. The source of these receptors is a woman aged 40 to 50 with acute or convalescent COVID-19. Both conserved end residues are trimmed from each CDR3. The D gene is left open where the match is weak.

J gene: TRBJ1-5
V gene: TRBV4-1
D gene: NA
CDR3 protein: ASSQVGVQPQH

J gene: TRBJ1-1
V gene: TRBV24-1
D gene: NA
CDR3 protein: ATSEGGRNTEAF

J gene: TRBJ1-1
V gene: TRBV10-3
D gene: NA
CDR3 protein: AITPGGDTEAF

J gene: TRBJ2-3
V gene: TRBV3-1/TRBV3-2
D gene: NA
CDR3 protein: ASSQVTPFRDWADTQY

J gene: TRBJ1-4
V gene: TRBV6-4
D gene: NA
CDR3 protein: ASSEHAGLQNEKLF

J gene: TRBJ1-1
V gene: TRBV5-1
D gene: NA
CDR3 protein: ASSWRDYSTTEAF

J gene: TRBJ2-1
V gene: TRBV7-6
D gene: TRBD2
CDR3 protein: ASSLMGGGAREQF

J gene: TRBJ2-5
V gene: TRBV9
D gene: NA
CDR3 protein: ASSVQDRPGETQY

J gene: TRBJ1-2
V gene: TRBV6-1
D gene: NA
CDR3 protein: ASSEGPAGYGYT

J gene: TRBJ2-1
V gene: TRBV11-2
D gene: NA
CDR3 protein: ASSLGTGYEQF

J gene: TRBJ2-5
V gene: TRBV11-2
D gene: NA
CDR3 protein: ASSLGTAQETQY

J gene: TRBJ1-6
V gene: TRBV29-1
D gene: NA
CDR3 protein: SVGEGTNSPLH

J gene: TRBJ1-3
V gene: TRBV18
D gene: TRBD1
CDR3 protein: ASSLHRGSGNTIY

J gene: TRBJ1-2
V gene: TRBV20-1
D gene: TRBD1
CDR3 protein: SASKGASNYGYT

J gene: TRBJ1-5
V gene: TRBV18
D gene: TRBD1
CDR3 protein: ASSARGDQPQH

J gene: TRBJ2-3
V gene: TRBV11-3
D gene: NA
CDR3 protein: ASSLWGAPDTQY

J gene: TRBJ1-1
V gene: TRBV19
D gene: NA
CDR3 protein: ASSTTGIWAF

J gene: TRBJ2-4
V gene: TRBV7-2
D gene: NA
CDR3 protein: ASSLGGDSNIQY

J gene: TRBJ1-2
V gene: TRBV30
D gene: NA
CDR3 protein: AWSVVGQNYGYT

J gene: TRBJ2-5
V gene: TRBV30
D gene: TRBD1
CDR3 protein: AWATTGRETQY

J gene: TRBJ1-2
V gene: TRBV5-3
D gene: TRBD1
CDR3 protein: ARSVTGGAVDYGYT

J gene: TRBJ2-1
V gene: TRBV11-2
D gene: TRBD1
CDR3 protein: ASSSPVGQGLNEQF

J gene: TRBJ1-2
V gene: TRBV5-1
D gene: NA
CDR3 protein: ASSLVLWGDYGYT

J gene: TRBJ1-1
V gene: TRBV19
D gene: TRBD1
CDR3 protein: ASSRLGGTAKLENTEAF

J gene: TRBJ1-1
V gene: TRBV19
D gene: NA
CDR3 protein: ASSGQGRVTEAF

J gene: TRBJ1-2
V gene: TRBV7-2
D gene: NA
CDR3 protein: ASSLGVRQEKAYYGYT

J gene: TRBJ2-3
V gene: TRBV7-2
D gene: NA
CDR3 protein: ASTKTGVPWDTQY

J gene: TRBJ1-1
V gene: TRBV27
D gene: NA
CDR3 protein: ASSPGTPNTEAF

J gene: TRBJ1-4
V gene: TRBV7-9
D gene: NA
CDR3 protein: ASSLVGGHWREKLF

J gene: TRBJ1-2
V gene: TRBV6-2/TRBV6-3
D gene: TRBD1
CDR3 protein: ASSKDRGYGYT

J gene: TRBJ2-2
V gene: TRBV5-1
D gene: TRBD1
CDR3 protein: ASQTGANTGELF

J gene: TRBJ1-2
V gene: TRBV5-4
D gene: TRBD1
CDR3 protein: ASSLPLNPGQNYGYT

J gene: TRBJ2-3
V gene: TRBV27
D gene: NA
CDR3 protein: ASSSTGTDTQY

J gene: TRBJ1-5
V gene: TRBV4-1
D gene: NA
CDR3 protein: ASSQDWAGNQPQH

J gene: TRBJ1-2
V gene: TRBV11-2
D gene: NA
CDR3 protein: ASSLVNRVLWYGYT

J gene: TRBJ2-3
V gene: TRBV6-5
D gene: TRBD2
CDR3 protein: ASSEGASGAGEQY

J gene: TRBJ2-2
V gene: TRBV18
D gene: NA
CDR3 protein: ASSPRVQATNTGELF

J gene: TRBJ2-5
V gene: TRBV23-1
D gene: TRBD2
CDR3 protein: ASSQPGTTIVRYQETQY

J gene: TRBJ1-5
V gene: TRBV15
D gene: NA
CDR3 protein: ATSRDRGGSQPQH

J gene: TRBJ1-1
V gene: TRBV20-1
D gene: NA
CDR3 protein: SASSPPAGRNTEAF

J gene: TRBJ1-2
V gene: TRBV19
D gene: TRBD1
CDR3 protein: ASSPWEMDRNYGYT

J gene: TRBJ1-5
V gene: TRBV28
D gene: NA
CDR3 protein: ASILGQEFSQPQH

J gene: TRBJ2-3
V gene: TRBV24-1
D gene: TRBD2
CDR3 protein: ATSDLGLAESTDTQY

J gene: TRBJ2-5
V gene: TRBV18
D gene: NA
CDR3 protein: ASSSIDGETQY

J gene: TRBJ2-3
V gene: TRBV5-4
D gene: NA
CDR3 protein: ASSLGPLTTGDTQY

J gene: TRBJ1-3
V gene: TRBV19
D gene: TRBD1
CDR3 protein: ASTRTGESGNTIY

J gene: TRBJ1-2
V gene: TRBV6-5
D gene: NA
CDR3 protein: ASRAGTLNYGYT

J gene: TRBJ2-4
V gene: TRBV7-9
D gene: NA
CDR3 protein: ASSFDVLGHRYQNIQY

J gene: TRBJ1-1
V gene: TRBV4-2
D gene: TRBD1
CDR3 protein: ASSQRWRGPEAF

J gene: TRBJ1-4
V gene: TRBV12-5
D gene: TRBD1
CDR3 protein: ASGLALKGGLNEKLF

J gene: TRBJ2-1
V gene: TRBV2
D gene: NA
CDR3 protein: ASRGLNEQF

J gene: TRBJ1-1
V gene: TRBV29-1
D gene: NA
CDR3 protein: SVERRTAMNTEAF